The 8 T cell receptor beta chains listed next were all sequenced from one sample in a study of monozygotic twins with inflammatory bowel disease. TCRdb re-called the 5' RACE reads and catalogs CDR3 proteins one per entry, DNA excluded. The sample is made up of 400,000 to 500,000 distinct CDR3 sequences, and the top ten hold 2% to 2.5% of it. The sequencing sample was made of blood. Source of these receptors: a human donor with ulcerative colitis or Crohn's disease, or a healthy co-twin of an affected twin (not recorded which).

The chain is built from TRBV19 and TRBJ2-6. This CDR3 region has 15 residues. Germline CDR1 LNHDA, CDR2 SQIVND (reference sequence). This chain's CDR3 is CASSIVFSGANVLTF.

The chain employs TRBV6-5 and TRBJ2-5; the TCRdb call, TRBD2, lacks DNA for checking. CDR1 is MNHEY, CDR2 SVGAGI, per germline. CDR3 length equals 16 residues. CDR3 region: CASSSYLAGPQETQYF.

The J gene is TRBJ1-2, the V gene TRBV9. Germline V CDR1 and CDR2: SGDLS, YYNGEE. This CDR3 has 13 amino acids. The chain's CDR3 is CASSVDTNYGYTF.

The rearrangement joins TRBV7-9 to TRBJ2-7; TCRdb reports TRBD1, a call that lacks DNA to check it against. The germline V gene has CDR1 SEHNR and CDR2 FQNEAQ (reference sequence). The CDR3 loop spans 15 amino acids. CDR3 sequence reads: CASSYPGQGMSEQYF.

The chain is built from TRBV20-1 and TRBJ2-7. There are 11 residues in the CDR3. Germline values: CDR1 DFQATT, CDR2 SNEGSKA (reference sequence). This CDR3 is CSASAGHEQYF.

This chain uses TRBV7-2 with TRBJ2-2; TCRdb selects TRBD1, and the lack of DNA leaves this call unchecked. The CDR3 contains 15 residues. Germline loops: CDR1 SGHTA, CDR2 FQGNSA. CDR3 region: CASSSRTGDTGELFF.

The chain carries TRBV12-2 and TRBJ2-5; TCRdb lists TRBD1, though no DNA is available to test this call. TRBV12-2 is designated a pseudogene. The CDR3 covers 16 residues. CDR3 sequence reads: CASRLSIRGAGETQYF.

The chain links TRBV5-8 to TRBJ2-7. The germline gives CDR1 SGHTS, CDR2 YDEGEE. The CDR3 totals 12 residues. The CDR3 loop is CASSFEVFEQYF.